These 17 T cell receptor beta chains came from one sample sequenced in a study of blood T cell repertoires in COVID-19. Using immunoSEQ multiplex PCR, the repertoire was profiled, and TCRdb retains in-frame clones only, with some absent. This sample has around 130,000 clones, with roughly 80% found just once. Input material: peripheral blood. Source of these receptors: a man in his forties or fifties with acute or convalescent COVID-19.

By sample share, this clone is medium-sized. In DNA, the CDR3 is TGTGCCAGCAGTGAGGGCAGTTCTAGCAATCAGCCCCAGCATTTT. It translates to CASSEGSSSNQPQHF. The genes are TRBV6-1 and TRBJ1-5; D uncertain. The V end lost 3 bases, the J end lost 0 bases, and 9 bases lay between the germline ends. The CDR3 spans 15 residues. CDR1 is MNHNS, CDR2 SASEGT, per germline.

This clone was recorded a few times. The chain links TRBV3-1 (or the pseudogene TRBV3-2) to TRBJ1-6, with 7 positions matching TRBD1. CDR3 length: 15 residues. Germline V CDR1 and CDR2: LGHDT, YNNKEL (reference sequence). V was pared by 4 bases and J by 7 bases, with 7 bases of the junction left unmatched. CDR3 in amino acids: CASSLPGQRNSPLHF. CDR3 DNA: TGTGCCAGCAGCCTCCCGGGACAGCGAAATTCACCCCTCCACTTT.

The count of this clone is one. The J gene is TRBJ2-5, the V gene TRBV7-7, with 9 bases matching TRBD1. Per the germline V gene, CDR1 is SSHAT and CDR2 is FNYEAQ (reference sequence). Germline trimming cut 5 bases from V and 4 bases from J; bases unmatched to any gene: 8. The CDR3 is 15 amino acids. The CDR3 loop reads CASSQSRTGAETQYF. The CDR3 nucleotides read TGTGCCAGCAGCCAATCCCGGACAGGGGCAGAGACCCAGTACTTC.

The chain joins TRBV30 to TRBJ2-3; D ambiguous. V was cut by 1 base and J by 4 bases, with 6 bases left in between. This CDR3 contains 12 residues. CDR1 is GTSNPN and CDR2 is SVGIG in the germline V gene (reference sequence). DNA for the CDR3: TGTGCCTGGAGTGATGGCCCAGATACGCAGTATTTT. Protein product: CAWSDGPDTQYF.

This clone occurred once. The CDR3 spells CASSPGTGGRDEQFF. Written as DNA, the CDR3 is TGTGCCAGCAGCCCAGGGACAGGGGGCAGGGATGAGCAGTTCTTC. V gene TRBV11-3 combines with J gene TRBJ2-1; 12 nucleotides match TRBD1. The germline V gene has CDR1 SGHNT and CDR2 YENEEA. This CDR3 spans 15 amino acids. The V segment lost 5 bases and the J segment 8 bases; nucleotides outside the gene matches: 7.

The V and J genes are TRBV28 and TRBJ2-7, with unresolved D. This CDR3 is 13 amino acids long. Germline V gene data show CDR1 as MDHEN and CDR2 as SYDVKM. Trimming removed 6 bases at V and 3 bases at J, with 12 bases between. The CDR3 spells CASSPRFGYEQYF. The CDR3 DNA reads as TGTGCCAGCAGCCCTCGCTTCGGCTACGAGCAGTACTTC.

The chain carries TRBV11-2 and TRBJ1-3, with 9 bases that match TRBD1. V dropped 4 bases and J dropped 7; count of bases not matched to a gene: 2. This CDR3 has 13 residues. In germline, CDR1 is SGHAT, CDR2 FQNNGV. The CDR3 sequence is CASSSTGGNTIYF. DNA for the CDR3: TGTGCCAGCAGCTCGACAGGGGGGAACACCATATATTTT. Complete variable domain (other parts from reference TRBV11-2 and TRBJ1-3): EAGVAQSPRYKIIEKRQSVAFWCNPISGHATLYWYQQILGQGPKLLIQFQNNGVVDDSQLPKDRFSAERLKGVDSTLKIQPAKLEDSAVYLCASSSTGGNTIYFGEGSWLTVV.

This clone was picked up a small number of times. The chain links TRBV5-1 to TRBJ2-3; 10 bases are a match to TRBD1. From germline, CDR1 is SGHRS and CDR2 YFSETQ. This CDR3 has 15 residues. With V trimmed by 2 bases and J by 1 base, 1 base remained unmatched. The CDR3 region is CASSFGTGGTDTQYF. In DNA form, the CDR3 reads TGCGCCAGCAGCTTCGGGACAGGGGGCACAGATACGCAGTATTTT.

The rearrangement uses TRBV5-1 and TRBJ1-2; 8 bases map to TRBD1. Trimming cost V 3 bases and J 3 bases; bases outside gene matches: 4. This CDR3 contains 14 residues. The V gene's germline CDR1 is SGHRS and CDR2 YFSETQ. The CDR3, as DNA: TGCGCCAGCAGCTATCAGGGGGCAGACTATGGCTACACCTTC. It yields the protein CASSYQGADYGYTF.

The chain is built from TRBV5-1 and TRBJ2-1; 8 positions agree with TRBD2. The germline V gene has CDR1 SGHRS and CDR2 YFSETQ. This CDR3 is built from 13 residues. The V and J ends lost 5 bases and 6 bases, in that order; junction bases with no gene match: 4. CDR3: CASRLAGGNEQFF. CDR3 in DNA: TGCGCCAGCAGACTGGCGGGGGGCAATGAGCAGTTCTTC.

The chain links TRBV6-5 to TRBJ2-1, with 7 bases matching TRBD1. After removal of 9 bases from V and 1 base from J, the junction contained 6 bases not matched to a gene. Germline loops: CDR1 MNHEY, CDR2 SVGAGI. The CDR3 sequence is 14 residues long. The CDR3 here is CASIPGQSYNEQFF. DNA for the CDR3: TGTGCCAGTATCCCGGGACAGTCCTACAATGAGCAGTTCTTC.

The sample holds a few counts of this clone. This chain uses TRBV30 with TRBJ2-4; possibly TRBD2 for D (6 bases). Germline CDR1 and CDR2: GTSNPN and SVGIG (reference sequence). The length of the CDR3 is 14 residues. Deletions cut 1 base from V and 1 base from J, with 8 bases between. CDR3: CAWSAAGAKNIQYF. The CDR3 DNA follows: TGTGCCTGGAGTGCGGCGGGGGCCAAAAACATTCAGTACTTC. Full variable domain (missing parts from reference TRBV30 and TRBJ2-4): SQTIHQWPATLVQPVGSPLSLECTVEGTSNPNLYWYRQAAGRGLQLLFYSVGIGQISSEVPQNLSASRPQDRQFILSSKKLLLSDSGFYLCAWSAAGAKNIQYFGAGTRLSVL.

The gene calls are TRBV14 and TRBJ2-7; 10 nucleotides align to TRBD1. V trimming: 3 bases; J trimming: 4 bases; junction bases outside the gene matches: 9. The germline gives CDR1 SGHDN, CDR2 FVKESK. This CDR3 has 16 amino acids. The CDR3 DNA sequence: TGTGCCAGCAGCCAGACAGGGACAGGGGTCAGGTACGAGCAGTACTTC. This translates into CASSQTGTGVRYEQYF.

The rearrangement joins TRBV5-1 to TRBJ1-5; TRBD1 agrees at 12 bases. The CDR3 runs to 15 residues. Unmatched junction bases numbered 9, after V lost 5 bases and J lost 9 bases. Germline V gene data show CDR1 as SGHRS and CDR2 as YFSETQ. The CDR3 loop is CASSPGTGGESPQHF. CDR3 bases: TGCGCCAGCAGTCCCGGGACAGGGGGCGAGTCGCCCCAGCATTTT.

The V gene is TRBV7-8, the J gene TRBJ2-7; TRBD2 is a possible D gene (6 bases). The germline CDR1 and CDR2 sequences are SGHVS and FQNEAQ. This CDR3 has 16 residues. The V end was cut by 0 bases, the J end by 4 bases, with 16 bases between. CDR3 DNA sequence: TGTGCCAGCAGCTTAGCGGGGGGAATCGGGGAATACGAGCAGTACTTC. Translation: CASSLAGGIGEYEQYF.

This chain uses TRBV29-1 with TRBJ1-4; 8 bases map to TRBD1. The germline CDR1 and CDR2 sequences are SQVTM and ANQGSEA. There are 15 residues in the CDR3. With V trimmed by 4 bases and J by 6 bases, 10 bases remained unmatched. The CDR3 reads CSVGDRGGVDEKLFF. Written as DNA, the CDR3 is TGCAGCGTTGGTGACAGGGGAGGGGTGGATGAAAAACTGTTTTTT.

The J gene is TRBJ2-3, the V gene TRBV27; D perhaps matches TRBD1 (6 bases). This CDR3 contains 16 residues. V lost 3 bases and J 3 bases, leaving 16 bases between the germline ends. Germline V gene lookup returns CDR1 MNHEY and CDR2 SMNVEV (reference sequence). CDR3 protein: CASSFLGARGTDTQYF. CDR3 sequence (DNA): TGTGCCAGCAGTTTTTTGGGGGCAAGAGGGACAGATACGCAGTATTTT.